Shown below are 14 T cell receptor beta chains from a single sample sequenced in a study of early T cells in non-severe SARS-CoV-2 infection. Each CDR3 protein gets one entry after TCRdb re-called the 5' RACE reads with MiXCR. There are approximately 65,000 distinct CDR3 sequences in the sample; 10% to 12% occur only once, and about 2.8% lies in the top ten. This specimen was whole blood, taken at baseline. These TCRs come from an adult who was a healthcare worker with PCR-confirmed SARS-CoV-2 infection or an uninfected control (not recorded which).

The chain uses TRBV12-3 or TRBV12-4 and TRBJ2-1; no reliable D call. The CDR3 runs 12 residues. The ends were cut back, 10 bases at V and 6 bases at J, with 13 bases in the middle. CDR3 nucleotide sequence: TGTGCCACCGGGCCACGGAGCAATGAGCAGTTCTTC. Encoded protein: CATGPRSNEQFF.

This clonotype was found a few times. The V call is TRBV14, the J call TRBJ2-7; no clear D. CDR3 length: 12 amino acids. Germline assignment: CDR1 SGHDN and CDR2 FVKESK. V gave up 1 base and J gave up 7 bases, with 8 bases separating them. The CDR3 bases are TGTGCCAGCAGCCAAGGAAGTTGGGAGCAGTACTTC. Protein product: CASSQGSWEQYF.

This clonotype occurred many times. The chain joins TRBV5-6 to TRBJ1-2, with D hard to call. Germline-derived CDR1 and CDR2 are SGHDT and YYEEEE. The V end lost 3 bases, the J end lost 2 bases, and 5 bases lay between the germline ends. The CDR3 extends over 12 amino acids. For the CDR3, the DNA is TGTGCCAGCAGCTCCATCAACTATGGCTACACCTTC. Translated, it gives CASSSINYGYTF.

The chain couples TRBV12-3 or TRBV12-4 to TRBJ2-5; 9 nucleotides agree with TRBD1. J was trimmed by 4 bases and V by 5 bases; bases with no gene match: 5. The CDR3 loop spans 14 amino acids. As DNA, the CDR3 is TGTGCCAGCAGTGGGACAGGGATTCCAGAGACCCAGTACTTC. It encodes CASSGTGIPETQYF.

V and J are TRBV3-2 and TRBJ2-1; the table's TRBD2 call for D was not verified on the DNA. TRBV3-2 is listed as a pseudogene. This CDR3 region has 16 residues. CDR3 nucleotide sequence: TGTGCCAGCAGCCAACTTGGGACTACACTTTACAATGAGCAGTTCTTC. Translation gives CASSQLGTTLYNEQFF.

Concerning this clonotype: Sequence at one end of the junction differs from germline and may be a read error. The chain joins TRBV6-5 to TRBJ1-4, with TRBD1 matching 7 bases. This CDR3 is built from 14 residues. Germline-derived CDR1 and CDR2 are MNHEY and SVGAGI. CDR3 amino acids: CAGSSRQGGEKLFF. DNA for the CDR3: TGTGCCGGCAGTTCTCGACAGGGCGGTGAAAAACTGTTTTTT.

This clonotype has just a few counts. This chain connects TRBV11-2 to TRBJ2-1; 9 bases match TRBD1. V dropped 8 bases and J dropped 7; count of bases not matched to a gene: 0. CDR3 length: 11 residues. Germline assignment: CDR1 SGHAT and CDR2 FQNNGV. CDR3 protein: CASGQGNEQFF. The DNA of the CDR3 is TGTGCCAGCGGACAGGGGAATGAGCAGTTCTTC.

At least ten counts were recorded for this clonotype. This chain connects TRBV18 to TRBJ1-1; the D gene is possibly TRBD1 (6 bases). Germline V gene data show CDR1 as KGHSH and CDR2 as LQKENI. Trimming shortened V by 8 bases and J by 4 bases, and 11 bases separated the two germline ends. This CDR3 has 12 residues. CDR3 nucleotides: TGTGCCAGCAGGGGGGACGGCACTGAAGCTTTCTTT. Translated, it gives CASRGDGTEAFF.

This clonotype was seen a few times. The chain uses TRBV9 and TRBJ1-5, with a weak D call TRBD1 (5 bases). The germline gives CDR1 SGDLS, CDR2 YYNGEE. V lost 4 bases and J lost 4, with 9 bases in between. The CDR3 runs 13 residues. The CDR3 reads CASSIGANQPQHF. For the CDR3, the DNA is TGTGCCAGCAGCATAGGGGCGAATCAGCCCCAGCATTTT.

This clonotype has a count of ten or more. The chain uses TRBV30 and TRBJ1-1; no definite D call. CDR1 and CDR2 from the germline V gene are GTSNPN and SVGIG (reference sequence). Trimming pared 5 bases from V and 0 bases from J, leaving 10 bases between. This CDR3 has 13 amino acids. CDR3 amino acids: CAWDRRVNTEAFF. DNA for the CDR3: TGTGCCTGGGATCGTCGGGTGAACACTGAAGCTTTCTTT.

This clonotype showed up just a few times. The chain joins TRBV10-3 to TRBJ2-3; unclear D gene. The germline CDR1 and CDR2 sequences are ENHRY and SYGVKD. This CDR3 is 14 amino acids long. Trimming removed 4 bases at V and 0 bases at J, with 8 bases between. The CDR3: CAISGDASTDTQYF. CDR3 bases: TGTGCCATCAGTGGCGACGCTAGCACAGATACGCAGTATTTT.

V is TRBV6-2 or TRBV6-3 and J is TRBJ1-1, with D perhaps matching TRBD1 (5 bases). Germline CDR1 reads MNHEY; CDR2 reads SVGEGT. V lost 2 bases to trimming and J lost 0 bases, with 10 bases between them. The CDR3 sequence is 15 residues long. CDR3 coding DNA: TGTGCCAGCAGTTACGCCAGGGCCATGAACACTGAAGCTTTCTTT. Translation gives CASSYARAMNTEAFF.

V and J are TRBV5-4 and TRBJ1-2, with TRBD1 as a possible D gene (5 bases). CDR1 SGHNT and CDR2 YYREEE come from the germline V gene (reference sequence). The CDR3 sequence is 12 residues long. The V gene lost 4 bases and the J gene lost 8 bases, with 12 bases spanning the gap. CDR3 amino acids: CASSQETAGYTF. The CDR3 DNA follows: TGTGCCAGCAGCCAAGAGACAGCCGGCTACACCTTC.

This clonotype was seen only a few times. The chain joins TRBV6-2 or TRBV6-3 to TRBJ1-5; tentatively, D is TRBD1 (6 bases). The CDR3 has 13 amino acids. V dropped 8 bases and J dropped 5 bases, with 13 bases sitting between them. Per germline, CDR1 MNHEY and CDR2 SVGEGT. The chain's CDR3 is CASSGGIHQPQHF. For the CDR3, the DNA is TGTGCCAGCTCCGGGGGCATTCATCAGCCCCAGCATTTT.